The 20 T cell receptor beta chains below were found in one sample sequenced in a study of blood T cell repertoires in COVID-19. The repertoire was sequenced with immunoSEQ multiplex PCR; TCRdb's copy has only in-frame clones and lacks some. The table lists 65,000 or so clones, around four fifths of them singletons. Sequenced: peripheral blood. The receptor set was obtained from a man aged 55 to 70 with acute or convalescent COVID-19.

V and J are TRBV13 and TRBJ2-1; 12 nucleotides line up with TRBD2. J gave up 5 bases and V 0 bases, and 14 bases lay outside the gene matches. CDR1 PRHDT and CDR2 FYEKMQ come from the germline V gene (reference sequence). This CDR3 has 20 residues. DNA for the CDR3: TGTGCCAGCAGCTTAGGTTTTTTGGCCCCACTAGCGGGGGGAGACAATGAGCAGTTCTTC. Translation: CASSLGFLAPLAGGDNEQFF.

This clone was recorded a few times. The chain combines TRBV7-9 with TRBJ1-5, with D perhaps TRBD1 (5 bases). There are 16 residues in the CDR3. Per germline, CDR1 SEHNR and CDR2 FQNEAQ (reference sequence). V lost 1 base and J lost 2, with 12 bases in between. CDR3 in amino acids: CASSLGKGVGNQPQHF. The CDR3, as DNA: TGTGCCAGCAGCTTAGGAAAAGGGGTGGGCAATCAGCCCCAGCATTTT.

This clone has just one count. The rearrangement links TRBV5-5 to TRBJ1-1; 9 bases line up with TRBD1. Looked up from germline, CDR1 is SGHKS and CDR2 is YYEKEE (reference sequence). Trimming removed 7 bases from V and 0 bases from J; junction bases left unmatched: 10. CDR3 size: 16 residues. The CDR3 nucleotides read TGTGCCAGCTCCCGGGTCGGACAGGGGCTGAACACTGAAGCTTTCTTT. Amino acids: CASSRVGQGLNTEAFF.

The rearrangement joins TRBV6-6 to TRBJ1-3; D uncertain. V lost 7 bases, J lost 4 bases, and 11 bases lay in between. Germline V gene lookup returns CDR1 MNHNY and CDR2 SVGAGI (reference sequence). The CDR3 has 13 amino acids. DNA of the CDR3: TGTGCCAGCACCAACGGGGTAGGAAACACCATATATTTT. It encodes CASTNGVGNTIYF.

In this sample, this clone turned up once. V and J are TRBV2 and TRBJ2-5; 8 bases agree with TRBD2. Germline V gene lookup returns CDR1 SNHLY and CDR2 FYNNEI. V was pared by 6 bases and J by 5 bases, with 11 bases of the junction left unmatched. The CDR3 has 15 amino acids. The CDR3, as DNA: TGTGCCAGCAGGGCTTTCGGGGGGGCCGGGGAGACCCAGTACTTC. This encodes CASRAFGGAGETQYF.

The chain recombines TRBV6-2 or TRBV6-3 with TRBJ1-1; D is undetermined. The ends were cut back, 2 bases at V and 4 bases at J, with 8 bases in the middle. The CDR3 has 13 residues. CDR1 is MNHEY and CDR2 is SVGEGT in the germline V gene. The CDR3 nucleotides are TGTGCCAGCAGTTACCTGGGCACCACTGAAGCTTTCTTT. This translates into CASSYLGTTEAFF.

This chain uses TRBV7-9 with TRBJ2-3, with D possibly being TRBD1 (6 bases). CDR1 is SEHNR and CDR2 is FQNEAQ in the germline V gene (reference sequence). This CDR3 contains 16 residues. V was cut by 5 bases and J by 6 bases, with 21 bases left in between. The CDR3 sequence: CASSLPQGSIQDTQYF. The CDR3, as DNA: TGTGCCAGCAGCCTTCCACAGGGTTCCATCCAGGATACGCAGTATTTT.

This chain connects TRBV7-6 to TRBJ2-2; 11 bases are shared with TRBD1. CDR3 length: 16 residues. CDR1 and CDR2 (germline): SGHVS, FNYEAQ. Unmatched junction bases numbered 8, after V lost 5 bases and J lost 6 bases. The CDR3 protein is CASSLSPGQGAGELFF. In nucleotides, the CDR3 is TGTGCCAGCAGCCTTTCACCGGGACAGGGGGCCGGGGAGCTGTTTTTT.

This chain uses TRBV11-2 with TRBJ2-1; the match to TRBD2 covers 11 bases. J was trimmed by 9 bases and V by 1 base; bases with no gene match: 14. The germline V gene encodes CDR1 SGHAT and CDR2 FQNNGV. The CDR3 consists of 18 residues. The DNA for the CDR3 is TGTGCCAGCAGCTTAGTCCCCCCCCTAGCGGGGGGTGGCAGTGAGCAGTTCTTC. Amino acid sequence: CASSLVPPLAGGGSEQFF.

The chain combines TRBV6-1 with TRBJ1-5, with 8 bases identical to TRBD1. The CDR3 has 14 residues. Per the germline V gene, CDR1 is MNHNS and CDR2 is SASEGT. V lost 2 bases to trimming and J lost 7 bases; unmatched junction nucleotides: 4. In DNA, the CDR3 is TGTGCCAGCAGTGAACAGACAGGGGCGCAGCCCCAGCATTTT. Residues: CASSEQTGAQPQHF.

CDR3 DNA sequence: TGTGCCAGCTCACCACTAGGGACAACGAACTATGGCTACACCTTC. Amino acid sequence: CASSPLGTTNYGYTF. The V gene is TRBV18, the J gene TRBJ1-2; a possible D gene is TRBD1 (6 bases). Germline values: CDR1 KGHSH, CDR2 LQKENI. Trimming pared 1 base from V and 2 bases from J, leaving 11 bases between. The CDR3 is 15 residues long.

The chain carries TRBV27 and TRBJ1-2; 7 bases are shared with TRBD1. Germline CDR1 MNHEY, CDR2 SMNVEV (reference sequence). CDR3 length equals 14 residues. Trimming removed 8 bases from V and 4 bases from J; junction bases left unmatched: 10. CDR3 in amino acids: CASGPGGQIYGYTF. In DNA form, the CDR3 reads TGTGCCAGCGGCCCTGGGGGACAGATCTATGGCTACACCTTC.

This chain connects TRBV5-1 to TRBJ2-3; no reliable D call. The CDR3 runs to 17 residues. The V and J ends lost 1 base and 4 bases respectively, with 19 bases between them. Germline V lookup: CDR1 SGHRS, CDR2 YFSETQ. CDR3 nucleotides: TGCGCCAGCAGCTTGATGTGGGCCTCAGCCGGTCCAGATACGCAGTATTTT. Translated: CASSLMWASAGPDTQYF.

The chain combines TRBV5-6 with TRBJ2-5; D might be TRBD2 (6 bases). The ends were cut back, 3 bases at V and 4 bases at J, with 13 bases in the middle. The CDR3 has 14 amino acids. Germline-derived CDR1 and CDR2 are SGHDT and YYEEEE. As DNA, the CDR3 is TGTGCCAGCAGCTCAGGGACTTTGGGAGAGACCCAGTACTTC. Translating gives CASSSGTLGETQYF.

The chain employs TRBV10-3 and TRBJ1-1; 7 positions match TRBD1. The CDR3 length is 15 residues. CDR1 and CDR2 from the germline V gene are ENHRY and SYGVKD. The ends lost 3 bases at V and 1 base at J; junction bases unmatched: 5. CDR3 in DNA: TGTGCCATCAGTGACTCTTGGACAGGGAACACTGAAGCTTTCTTT. It specifies CAISDSWTGNTEAFF.

V gene TRBV5-1 combines with J gene TRBJ2-1, with D possibly being TRBD2 (6 bases). V was clipped by 3 bases and J by 6 bases, with 19 bases between them. Germline assignment: CDR1 SGHRS and CDR2 YFSETQ. CDR3 length: 16 residues. The CDR3 sequence is CASSYSGGRSLNEQFF. CDR3 nucleotide sequence: TGCGCCAGCAGCTACTCCGGGGGTCGCTCACTCAATGAGCAGTTCTTC.

The chain carries TRBV5-4 and TRBJ1-1; D ambiguous. Germline V gene data show CDR1 as SGHNT and CDR2 as YYREEE (reference sequence). V shed 4 bases and J shed 0 bases, with 10 bases lying between them. The CDR3 runs 14 residues. CDR3 coding DNA: TGTGCCAGCAGCGTCAGAGACATGAACACTGAAGCTTTCTTT. Its protein product is CASSVRDMNTEAFF.

Only one count was recorded for this clone. The chain employs TRBV5-4 and TRBJ1-1; TRBD1 matches 7 bases. With V trimmed by 3 bases and J by 0 bases, 8 bases remained unmatched. Germline V gene data show CDR1 as SGHNT and CDR2 as YYREEE (reference sequence). This CDR3 spans 16 amino acids. DNA for the CDR3: TGTGCCAGCAGCTCCGGGACAGATAGTCTGAACACTGAAGCTTTCTTT. Translating it yields CASSSGTDSLNTEAFF.

In its sample, this clone was seen a few times. This chain joins TRBV7-9 and TRBJ2-3; the D gene is possibly TRBD1 (5 bases). The CDR3 is 16 residues long. The V gene's germline CDR1 is SEHNR and CDR2 FQNEAQ (reference sequence). V lost 1 base and J 4 bases, leaving 15 bases between the germline ends. The DNA for the CDR3 is TGTGCCAGCAGCTTAGGTGGTAGGGGTAGGGCAGATACGCAGTATTTT. This sequence encodes CASSLGGRGRADTQYF.

The chain couples TRBV5-1 to TRBJ1-1; the D gene is possibly TRBD1 (5 bases). The V and J ends lost 6 bases and 1 base respectively, with 19 bases between them. The CDR3 spans 16 residues. Germline V gene sequence: CDR1 SGHRS, CDR2 YFSETQ. CDR3 sequence reads: CASIPGEGRRNTEAFF. The DNA for the CDR3 is TGCGCCAGCATCCCTGGGGAGGGACGACGGAACACTGAAGCTTTCTTT. The full variable domain, in which reference TRBV5-1 and TRBJ1-1 provide the parts outside the CDR3, is KAGVTQTPRYLIKTRGQQVTLSCSPISGHRSVSWYQQTPGQGLQFLFEYFSETQRNKGNFPGRFSGRQFSNSRSEMNVSTLELGDSALYLCASIPGEGRRNTEAFFGQGTRLTVV.